This T cell receptor beta chain was obtained from a study of shared clonotypes between healthy human individuals. Germline trimming cut 4 bases from V and 7 bases from J; bases unmatched to any gene: 7. Germline loops: CDR1 SGHRS, CDR2 YFSETQ. The CDR3 loop spans 13 amino acids. Selected positively for CCR7 and CD45RO-negative, naive CD8 cells excluded terminally differentiated effector memory CD45RA+ cells. Profiled with immunoSEQ multiplex PCR; TCRdb holds only in-frame clones, not every one. The table shows some 800,000 clones, with about 92% occurring only once. About this clone: What it binds is unknown.

Overall study results and limits: What naive subsets generally showed was a larger estimated richness than memory subsets showed. Some clonotypes were shared by all four sorted-subset donors, while others were not shared. The non-shared ones had lower generation probabilities than the shared ones.

Sequenced sample: naive CD8+ T cells sorted from blood. This chain connects TRBV5-1 to TRBJ2-7; 8 bases are shared with TRBD1. The sequence came from a man aged 30-40 years in good health. CDR3 loop: CASSIGTGWEQYF. DNA for the CDR3: TGCGCCAGCAGCATTGGGACAGGTTGGGAGCAGTACTTC.